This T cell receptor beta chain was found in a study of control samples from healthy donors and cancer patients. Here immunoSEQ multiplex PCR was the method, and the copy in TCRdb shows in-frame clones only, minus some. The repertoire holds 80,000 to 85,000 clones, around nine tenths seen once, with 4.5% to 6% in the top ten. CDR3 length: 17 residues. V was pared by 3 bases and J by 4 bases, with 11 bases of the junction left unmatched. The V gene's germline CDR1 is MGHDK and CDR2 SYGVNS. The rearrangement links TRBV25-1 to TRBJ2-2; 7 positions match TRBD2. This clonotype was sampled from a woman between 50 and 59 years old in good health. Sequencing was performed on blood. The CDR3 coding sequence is TGTGCCAGCAGTGATACGGCGGCTAGCGGTAGCACCGGGGAGCTGTTTTTT. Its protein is CASSDTAASGSTGELFF.